There are a few counts of the clone carrying this TCR beta chain. Its matching antigen is unknown. The CDR3 is 16 amino acids. Germline values: CDR1 SGHAT, CDR2 FQNNGV. The V end was cut by 1 base, the J end by 0 bases, with 10 bases between. Expressed TCRB transcripts were sequenced because the entire RNA isolate underwent reverse transcription. TCRdb keeps only in-frame clones here, not all; method: immunoSEQ multiplex PCR. Of around 150,000 clones in the sample, about 8.1% were seen once. The sample is drawn from a study of beta chain features in type 1 diabetes. Study-level results: For Type 1 diabetes patients, all four CD4+ subsets carried TCRB CDR3s that were moderately but significantly shorter.

Material: central memory CD4+ T cells from blood. This TCR was sampled from a woman aged 18 to 35 with type 1 diabetes. The chain joins TRBV11-2 to TRBJ2-1; a weak D match, TRBD2 (6 bases). DNA for the CDR3: TGTGCCAGCAGCTTAGGGGCGGGGACCTCCTACAATGAGCAGTTCTTC. Translated, it gives CASSLGAGTSYNEQFF.